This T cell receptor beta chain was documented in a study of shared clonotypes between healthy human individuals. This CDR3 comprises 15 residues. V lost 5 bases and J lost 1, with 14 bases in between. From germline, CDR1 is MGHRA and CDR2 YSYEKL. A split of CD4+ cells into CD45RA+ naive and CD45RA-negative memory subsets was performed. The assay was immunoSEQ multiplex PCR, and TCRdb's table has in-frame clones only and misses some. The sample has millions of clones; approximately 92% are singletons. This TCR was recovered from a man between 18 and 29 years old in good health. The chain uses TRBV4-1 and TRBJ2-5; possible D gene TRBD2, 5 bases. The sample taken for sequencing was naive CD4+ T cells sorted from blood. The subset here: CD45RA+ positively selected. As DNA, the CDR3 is TGCGCCAGCAGCATAGAGACCGGGATCCAAGAGACCCAGTACTTC. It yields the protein CASSIETGIQETQYF.